This TCR beta chain was captured by sequencing in a study of breast tumors, draining lymph nodes, adjacent tissues. The V gene lost 7 bases and the J gene lost 1 base, with 14 bases spanning the gap. The CDR3 spans 16 residues. Per the germline V gene, CDR1 is MNHEY and CDR2 is SVGAGI. Samples came from axillary lymph nodes draining the breast cancer. This clonotype was observed many times. Each CDR3 protein is one row after TCRdb ran MiXCR on the multiplex PCR reads. Of under 350,000 distinct CDR3 sequences in the sample, around 30% were seen once. The clonotype originates from a female donor with breast cancer. Some clones in this sample may be carry-over from other donors' samples. V and J are TRBV6-5 and TRBJ1-6; D may be TRBD1 (5 bases). Sequencing was carried out using axillary lymph node tissue. The CDR3 protein is CASMRDSRSYNSPLHF. The CDR3 bases are TGTGCCAGCATGAGAGACAGCCGATCCTATAATTCACCCCTCCACTTT.